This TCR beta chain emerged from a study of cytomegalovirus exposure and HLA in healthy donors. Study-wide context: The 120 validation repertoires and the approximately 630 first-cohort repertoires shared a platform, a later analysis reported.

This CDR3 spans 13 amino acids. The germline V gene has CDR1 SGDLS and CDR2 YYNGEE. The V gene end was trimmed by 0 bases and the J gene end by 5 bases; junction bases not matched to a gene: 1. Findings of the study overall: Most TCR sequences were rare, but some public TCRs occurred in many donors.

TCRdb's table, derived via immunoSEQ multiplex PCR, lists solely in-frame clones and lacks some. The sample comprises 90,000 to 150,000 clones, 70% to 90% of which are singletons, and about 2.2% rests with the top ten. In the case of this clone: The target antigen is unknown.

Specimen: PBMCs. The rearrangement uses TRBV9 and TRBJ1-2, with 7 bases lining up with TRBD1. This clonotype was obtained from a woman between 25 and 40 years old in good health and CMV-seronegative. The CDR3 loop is CASSVEGQYGYTF. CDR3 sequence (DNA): TGTGCCAGCAGCGTAGAGGGACAGTATGGCTACACCTTC. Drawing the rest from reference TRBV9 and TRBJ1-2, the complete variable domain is DSGVTQTPKHLITATGQRVTLRCSPRSGDLSVYWYQQSLDQGLQFLIQYYNGEERAKGNILERFSAQQFPDLHSELNLSSLELGDSALYFCASSVEGQYGYTFGSGTRLTVV.